This section outlines one T cell receptor (beta chain) sequence together with its context. The junction does not match germline at one end; this may be a read error. The CDR3 is 13 amino acids. CDR1 and CDR2 from the germline V gene are SSHAT and FNYEAQ (reference sequence). The repertoire was sequenced with immunoSEQ multiplex PCR; TCRdb's copy has only in-frame clones and lacks some. Here the sample spans 60,000 to 65,000 clones, 92% being singletons. This entry belongs to a study of T cell changes during pregnancy in multiple sclerosis. The chain links TRBV7-7 to TRBJ2-5, with a weak D call TRBD1 (5 bases). The receptor's source is a female donor with multiple sclerosis, enrolled in a pregnancy study. Sequencing used peripheral blood, obtained in the first trimester of pregnancy. The DNA for the CDR3 is TGTGCTAGCAGCAAGACAGCGCAAGAGACCCAGTACTTC. Translation: CASSKTAQETQYF.